The clone carrying this T cell receptor (beta chain) was counted at least ten times. Antigen specificity is unknown. Germline V gene lookup returns CDR1 SQVTM and CDR2 ANQGSEA. V was pared by 3 bases and J by 3 bases, with 3 bases between. CDR3 length equals 10 residues. The data are from a study of post-analysis software for immune sequencing data. Presence of unique molecular identifiers characterized the TCR beta cDNA libraries. A single record per CDR3 protein comes from TCRdb applying MiXCR to the PCR reads. The sample carries about 150,000 distinct CDR3 sequences, about 30% recorded once. Whole-study findings and limits: Comparison of patients with controls showed a handful of TRBV segments more frequent in patients, TRBV5-6, TRBV5-1 and TRBV20-1 among them. Those samples that were prepared in the same batch co-clustered strongly by F measure. When compared against controls, multiple sclerosis patients showed significantly lower normalized Chao1 diversity.

The sample was blood. The V gene is TRBV29-1, the J gene TRBJ2-7, with D hard to call. The receptor comes from a girl aged 10 to 17 with multiple sclerosis. Written as DNA, the CDR3 is TGCAGCGTTGACGACTACGAGCAGTACTTC. Translation gives CSVDDYEQYF.